This paragraph covers one T cell receptor (beta chain) sequence. This clone appeared a few times. Its cognate antigen has yet to be identified. Base qualities are not provided; no much larger clone lies one nucleotide away. The source of the sample is a study of PD-L1 blockade in urothelial cancer (dated by TCRdb to 2015 to 2018). Looking at the study overall: Therapy was started in the mid-2010s for all patients, and atezolizumab 1,200 mg was administered intravenously every 3 weeks. Twenty-five of 29 patients were identified as males with urothelial cancer of bladder origin, and a prior smoking history was reported by 18 of 29 patients. Patients had an ECOG performance status of 0 or 1 and had received between 0 and 3 prior chemotherapy regimens. Blood samples were analyzed at 3 weeks after treatment start (second dose) and at 6 weeks after treatment start. Blood samples gave median yields of around 150,000 T cells and over 80,000 unique TCRs, along with a median clonality of about 0.084. The study, an exploratory multi-omic analysis, examined somatic, immune and clinical correlates of response to PD-L1 blockade with atezolizumab in urothelial cancer. Pretreatment tumor samples, along with matched peripheral blood serially collected before and after atezolizumab treatment, were subjected to TCR sequencing. Durable clinical benefit meant progression-free survival longer than 6 months, and TCR features were also tested against progression-free and overall survival. In the same patients, pretreatment tumors underwent whole exome sequencing and RNA sequencing in addition to TCR sequencing. Durable clinical benefit was achieved by nine patients and was not achieved by 20 patients. Just over 28 patients had pretreatment blood TCR-seq, about 24 had at least one posttreatment blood collection, and about 24 had tumor TCR-seq. Broader findings and caveats from the paper: Because the sample size was small (n of about 27) and many exploratory analyses were performed, the results are intended to be hypothesis-generating. Among patients with durable benefit, tumor-associated TCR clones showed greater expansion in peripheral blood 3 weeks after treatment started (n ≈ 23, p = 0.022). A pretreatment peripheral blood TCR clonality below the median was linked to improved progression-free and overall survival.

The time point label corresponds to: pretreatment peripheral blood. A cohort of about 31 patients with locally advanced or metastatic urothelial carcinoma, treated at Memorial Sloan Kettering on a trial protocol, was included. Peripheral blood mononuclear cells were collected pretreatment and during treatment, with between 1 and 8 total time points obtained per patient. The Qiagen DNeasy Blood extraction kit was used to purify genomic DNA from total PBMCs and tumor samples. PBMCs were collected pretreatment and during treatment, and were isolated and stored as previously described. Trimming at the junction amounts to 6 bases on V and 2 bases on J, and the germline ends lie 20 bases apart. From a lookup of the germline V gene (reference sequence), CDR1 and CDR2 are MNHEY and SMNVEV. The CDR3 spans 16 residues, from the cysteine through the phenylalanine. This entry keeps only the CDR3 DNA: 48 bases, framed from base 1.

To estimate absolute template abundance from read counts, synthetic TCR analog templates were spiked into each PCR. The immunoSEQ assay used bias-controlled V and J gene primers to amplify TCRbeta CDR3 regions from genomic DNA. Sequencing of rearranged TCRbeta segments was done at approximately 20X coverage. The authors' analysis ran thus. Sequencing errors were corrected by clustering and CDR3s were annotated against IMGT to assign V, D and J genes. Only productive TCRbeta rearrangements were used in downstream analyses, excluding out-of-frame or stop-codon sequences. To compute clonality, Shannon entropy was normalized by the log of the number of unique productive sequences and then subtracted from one. Clones differing between time points or between blood and tumor were identified by Fisher's exact test with Benjamini-Hochberg correction at adjusted p below 0.01. TCRdb re-hosts the immuneACCESS table, in-frame sequences only. Its copies lack some clones; in the studies checked, an unresolved V gene accounts for under half of them, and the cause for the rest is not known. That table is the source of V, J and clone size, and D and trimming were worked out from the DNA. This sample is represented by tens of thousands of clones; 81% of them were singletons. 4.5% to 6% of the sample is taken by the ten largest.

This material consisted of PBMCs, taken around atezolizumab (anti-PD-L1) treatment. The clonotype originates from a man in his 70s with urothelial cancer. This sequence uses TRBV27 and TRBJ2-7; 6 matching bases give a weak D call of TRBD2. The nucleotide sequence is given as TGTGCCAGCAGCCCCAAGAGGCGGGAAGGTCCCTACGAGCAGTACTTC. It encodes CASSPKRREGPYEQYF.